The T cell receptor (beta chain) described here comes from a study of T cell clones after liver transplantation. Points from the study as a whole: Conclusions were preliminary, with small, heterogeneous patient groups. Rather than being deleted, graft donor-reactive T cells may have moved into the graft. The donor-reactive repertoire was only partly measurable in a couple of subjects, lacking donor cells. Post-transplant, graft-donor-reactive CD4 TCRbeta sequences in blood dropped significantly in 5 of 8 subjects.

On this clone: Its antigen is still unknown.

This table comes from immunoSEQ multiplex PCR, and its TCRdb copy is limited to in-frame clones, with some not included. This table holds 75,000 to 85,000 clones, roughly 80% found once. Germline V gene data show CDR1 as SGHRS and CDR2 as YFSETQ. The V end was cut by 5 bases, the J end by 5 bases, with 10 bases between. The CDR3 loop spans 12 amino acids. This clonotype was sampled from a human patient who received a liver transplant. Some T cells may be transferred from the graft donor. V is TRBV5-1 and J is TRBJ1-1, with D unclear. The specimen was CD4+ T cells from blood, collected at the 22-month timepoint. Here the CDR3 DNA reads TGCGCCAGCAGGGGTGGAGGAACTGAAGCTTTCTTT. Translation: CASRGGGTEAFF.